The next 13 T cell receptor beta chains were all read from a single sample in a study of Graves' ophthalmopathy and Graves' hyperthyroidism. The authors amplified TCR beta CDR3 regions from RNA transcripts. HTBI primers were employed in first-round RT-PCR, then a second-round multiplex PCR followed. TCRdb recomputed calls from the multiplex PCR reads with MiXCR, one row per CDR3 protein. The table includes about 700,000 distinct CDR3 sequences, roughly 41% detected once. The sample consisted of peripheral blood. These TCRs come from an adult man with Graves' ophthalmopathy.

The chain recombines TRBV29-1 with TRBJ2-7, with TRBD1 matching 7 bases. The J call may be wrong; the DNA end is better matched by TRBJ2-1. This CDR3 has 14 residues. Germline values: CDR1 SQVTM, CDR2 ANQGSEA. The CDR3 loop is CSVVPDRRYNEQFF. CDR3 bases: TGCAGCGTTGTCCCGGACAGGAGATACAATGAGCAGTTCTTC.

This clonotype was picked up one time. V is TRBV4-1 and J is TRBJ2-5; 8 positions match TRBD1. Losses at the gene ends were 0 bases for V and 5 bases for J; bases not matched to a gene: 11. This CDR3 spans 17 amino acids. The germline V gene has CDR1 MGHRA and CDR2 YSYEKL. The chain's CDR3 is CASSQDPARGRTETQYF. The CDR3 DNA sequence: TGCGCCAGCAGCCAAGATCCGGCCAGGGGGCGGACGGAGACCCAGTACTTC.

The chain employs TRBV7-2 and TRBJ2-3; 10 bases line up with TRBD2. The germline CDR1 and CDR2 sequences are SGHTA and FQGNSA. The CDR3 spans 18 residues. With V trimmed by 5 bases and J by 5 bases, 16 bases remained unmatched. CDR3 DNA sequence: TGTGCCAGCAGCCCAGCTCCCAGCGGGAGGGCCTCAGAAGATACGCAGTATTTT. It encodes CASSPAPSGRASEDTQYF.

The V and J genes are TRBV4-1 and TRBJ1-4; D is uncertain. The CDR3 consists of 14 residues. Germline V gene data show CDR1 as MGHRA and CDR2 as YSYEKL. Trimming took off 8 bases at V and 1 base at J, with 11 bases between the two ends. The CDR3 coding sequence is TGCGCCAGCGAATGGACGGTAACTAATGAAAAACTGTTTTTT. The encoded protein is CASEWTVTNEKLFF.

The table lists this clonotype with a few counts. The CDR3 DNA reads TGCAGCGTTGATGCAAGCGGGGACAGGGCCTACGAGCAGTACTTC. This sequence encodes CSVDASGDRAYEQYF. This chain joins TRBV29-1 and TRBJ2-7; 9 bases map to TRBD1. V was pared by 3 bases and J by 2 bases, with 8 bases of the junction left unmatched. Germline CDR1 is SQVTM and CDR2 is ANQGSEA. The CDR3 has 15 residues.

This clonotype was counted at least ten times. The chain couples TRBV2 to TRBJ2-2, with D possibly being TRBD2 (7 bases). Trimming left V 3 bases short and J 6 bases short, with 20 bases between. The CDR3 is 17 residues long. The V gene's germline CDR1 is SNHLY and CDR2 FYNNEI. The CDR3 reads CASSDLSGGANAGELFF. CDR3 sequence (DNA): TGTGCCAGCAGTGATTTGTCTGGGGGGGCCAACGCCGGGGAGCTGTTTTTT.

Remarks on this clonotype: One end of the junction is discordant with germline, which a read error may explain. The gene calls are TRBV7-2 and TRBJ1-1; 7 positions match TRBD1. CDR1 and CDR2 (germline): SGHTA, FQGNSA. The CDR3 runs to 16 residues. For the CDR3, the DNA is TGTGCCAGCAGCTCCTTGACAGGGCTGCTGAACACTGAGGCTTTCTTT. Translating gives CASSSLTGLLNTEAFF.

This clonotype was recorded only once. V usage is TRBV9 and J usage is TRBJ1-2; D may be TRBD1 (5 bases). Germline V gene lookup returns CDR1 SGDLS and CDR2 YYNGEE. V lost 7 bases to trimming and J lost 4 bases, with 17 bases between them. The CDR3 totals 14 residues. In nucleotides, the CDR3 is TGTGCCAGCTCCCGAGGGACCGTCTTCTATGGCTACACCTTC. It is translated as CASSRGTVFYGYTF. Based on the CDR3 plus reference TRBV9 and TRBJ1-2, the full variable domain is DSGVTQTPKHLITATGQRVTLRCSPRSGDLSVYWYQQSLDQGLQFLIQYYNGEERAKGNILERFSAQQFPDLHSELNLSSLELGDSALYFCASSRGTVFYGYTFGSGTRLTVV.

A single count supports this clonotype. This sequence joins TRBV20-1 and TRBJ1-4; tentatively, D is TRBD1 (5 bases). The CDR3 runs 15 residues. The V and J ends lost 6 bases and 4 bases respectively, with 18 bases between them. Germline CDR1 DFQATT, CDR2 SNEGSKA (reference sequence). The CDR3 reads CSATGHGRLNEKLFF. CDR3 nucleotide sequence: TGCAGTGCCACAGGCCACGGGCGACTTAATGAAAAACTGTTTTTT.

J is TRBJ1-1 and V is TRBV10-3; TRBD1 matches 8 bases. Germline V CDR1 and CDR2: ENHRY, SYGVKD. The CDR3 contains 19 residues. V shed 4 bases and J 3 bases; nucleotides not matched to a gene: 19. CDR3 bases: TGTGCCATCAGTGGCGCTCTCGGGCCAGGGGGCATTTATGACACTGAAGCTTTCTTT. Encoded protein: CAISGALGPGGIYDTEAFF.

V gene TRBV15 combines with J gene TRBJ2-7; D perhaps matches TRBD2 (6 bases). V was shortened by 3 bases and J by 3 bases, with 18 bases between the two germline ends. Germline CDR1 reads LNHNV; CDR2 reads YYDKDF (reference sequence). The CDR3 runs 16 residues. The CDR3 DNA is TGTGCCACCAGCAGCAGGGCCAGACTAGTTTTCTACGAGCAGTACTTC. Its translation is CATSSRARLVFYEQYF.

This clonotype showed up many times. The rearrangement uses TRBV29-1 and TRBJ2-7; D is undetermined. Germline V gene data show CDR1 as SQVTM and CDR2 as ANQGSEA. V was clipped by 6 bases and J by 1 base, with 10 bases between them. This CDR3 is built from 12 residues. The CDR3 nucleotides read TGCAGCGTAACGACTGGATCCTACGAGCAGTACTTC. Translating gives CSVTTGSYEQYF.

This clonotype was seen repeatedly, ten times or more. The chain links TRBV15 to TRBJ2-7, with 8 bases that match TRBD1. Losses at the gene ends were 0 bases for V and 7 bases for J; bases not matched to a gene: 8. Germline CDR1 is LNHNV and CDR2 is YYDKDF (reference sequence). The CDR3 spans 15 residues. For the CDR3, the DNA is TGTGCCACCAGCAGAGATCAAGGACAGGGATGGGAGCAGTACTTC. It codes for CATSRDQGQGWEQYF.